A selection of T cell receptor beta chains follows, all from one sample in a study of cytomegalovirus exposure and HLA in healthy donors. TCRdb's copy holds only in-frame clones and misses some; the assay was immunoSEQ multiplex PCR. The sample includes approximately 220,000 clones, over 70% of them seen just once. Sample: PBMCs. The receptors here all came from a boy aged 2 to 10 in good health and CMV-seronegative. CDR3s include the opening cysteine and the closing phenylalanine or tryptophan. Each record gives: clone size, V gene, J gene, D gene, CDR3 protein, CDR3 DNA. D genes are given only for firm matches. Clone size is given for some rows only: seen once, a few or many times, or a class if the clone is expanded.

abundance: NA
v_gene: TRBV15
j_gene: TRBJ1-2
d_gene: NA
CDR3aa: CATSRDRGQGQSYTF
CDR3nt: TGTGCCACCAGCAGAGATAGGGGACAAGGGCAGAGCTACACCTTC

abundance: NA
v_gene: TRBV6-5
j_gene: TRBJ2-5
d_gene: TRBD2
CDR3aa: CASSYMRGETQYF
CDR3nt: TGTGCCAGCAGTTACATGCGGGGGGAGACCCAGTACTTC

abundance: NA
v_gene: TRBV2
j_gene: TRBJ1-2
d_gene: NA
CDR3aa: CASSDPLGRGGLWGYTF
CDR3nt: TGTGCCAGCAGTGATCCCCTGGGCAGGGGCGGCTTATGGGGCTACACCTTC

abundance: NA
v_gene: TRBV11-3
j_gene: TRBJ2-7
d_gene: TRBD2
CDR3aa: CASSLASGDLYEQYF
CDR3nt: TGTGCCAGCAGCTTAGCTAGCGGGGACCTCTACGAGCAGTACTTC

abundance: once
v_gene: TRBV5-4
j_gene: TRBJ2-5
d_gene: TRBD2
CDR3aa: CASSFGLAGGETQYF
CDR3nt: TGTGCCAGCAGCTTCGGGCTAGCGGGGGGGGAGACCCAGTACTTC

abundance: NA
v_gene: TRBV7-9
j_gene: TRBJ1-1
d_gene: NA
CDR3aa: CASSLYLLGGLNTEAFF
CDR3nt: TGTGCCAGCAGCTTATATTTGTTGGGTGGACTTAACACTGAAGCTTTCTTT

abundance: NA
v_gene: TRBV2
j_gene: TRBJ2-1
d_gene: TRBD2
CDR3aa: CASLGGGAFDEQFF
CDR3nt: TGTGCCAGCTTGGGCGGGGGGGCCTTTGATGAGCAGTTCTTC

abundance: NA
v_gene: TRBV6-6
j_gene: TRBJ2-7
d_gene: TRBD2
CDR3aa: CASSYSSGEFYEQYF
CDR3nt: TGTGCCAGCAGTTACTCAAGCGGGGAGTTCTACGAGCAGTACTTC

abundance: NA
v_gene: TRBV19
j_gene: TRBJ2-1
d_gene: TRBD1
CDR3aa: CASTSFEPGQGYNEQFF
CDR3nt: TGTGCCAGTACGTCCTTTGAGCCGGGACAGGGCTACAATGAGCAGTTCTTC

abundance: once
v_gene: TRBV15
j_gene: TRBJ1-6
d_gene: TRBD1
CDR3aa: CATRGGQVGSPLHF
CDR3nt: TGTGCCACCAGAGGGGGCCAGGTTGGTTCACCCCTCCACTTT

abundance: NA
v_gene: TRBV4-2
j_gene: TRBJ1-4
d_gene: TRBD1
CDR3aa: CASSQGQGAANEKLFF
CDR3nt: TGTGCCAGCAGCCAAGGGCAGGGGGCGGCTAATGAAAAACTGTTTTTT

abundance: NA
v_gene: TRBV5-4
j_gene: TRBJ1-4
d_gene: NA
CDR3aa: CASSLNGEKLFF
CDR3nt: TGTGCCAGCAGCCTGAACGGTGAAAAACTGTTTTTT

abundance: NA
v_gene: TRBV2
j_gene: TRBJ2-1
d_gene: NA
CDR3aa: CASSTSRGQGLQRDNEQFF
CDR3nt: TGTGCCAGCAGTACATCTCGAGGGCAGGGTCTCCAGCGGGACAATGAGCAGTTCTTC

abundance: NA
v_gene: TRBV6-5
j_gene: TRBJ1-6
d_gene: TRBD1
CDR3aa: CASSYSRGPNSPLHF
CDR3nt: TGTGCCAGCAGTTACTCGAGGGGGCCGAATTCACCCCTCCACTTT

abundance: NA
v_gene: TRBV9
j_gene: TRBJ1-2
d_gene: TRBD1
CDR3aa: CASSTEHGTGIYGYTF
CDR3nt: TGTGCCAGCAGTACAGAACACGGGACAGGGATTTATGGCTACACCTTC

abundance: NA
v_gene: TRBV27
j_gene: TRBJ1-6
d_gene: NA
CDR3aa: CASSTPPDSRLNSPLHF
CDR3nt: TGTGCCAGCAGTACACCCCCGGACAGCCGCTTAAATTCACCCCTCCACTTT

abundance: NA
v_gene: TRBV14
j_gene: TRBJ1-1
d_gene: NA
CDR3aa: CASSPGKGMNTEAFF
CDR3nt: TGTGCCAGCAGTCCCGGGAAAGGGATGAACACTGAAGCTTTCTTT